These 18 T cell receptor beta chains were all obtained from the same sample, sequenced in a study of vaccination and CD4 T cells after COVID-19. These TCRs are of unknown antigen specificity. At the Johns Hopkins FTIC core, DNA taken from cultured CD4+ T cells was sequenced by way of the Oncomine TCR Beta short-read assay. TCRdb analysed the PCR reads with MiXCR anew, one entry per CDR3 protein. The sample records 13,000 to 15,000 distinct CDR3 sequences, around 61% being singletons. The treatment is: approximately nine-day PBMC culture with coronavirus spike peptide pools or control peptides (ViraFEST assay). The sequenced material came from CD4+ T cells from blood, cultured in vitro. The receptors come from a human donor who had recovered from COVID-19.

The chain recombines TRBV20-1 with TRBJ2-4; D unclear. This CDR3 has 16 amino acids. V was pared by 8 bases and J by 6 bases, with 26 bases between. CDR1 and CDR2 from the germline V gene are DFQATT and SNEGSKA (reference sequence). In DNA form, the CDR3 reads TGCAGTACCTCCCTGTCGGGCCTCACCCGTCGAAACATTCAGTACTTC. Residues: CSTSLSGLTRRNIQYF.

The rearrangement uses TRBV24-1 and TRBJ2-7, with unresolved D. In germline, CDR1 is KGHDR, CDR2 SFDVKD. V was pared by 3 bases and J by 3 bases, with 5 bases between. This CDR3 is 12 amino acids long. In nucleotides, the CDR3 is TGTGCCACCAGTGATGACGGCTACGAGCAGTACTTC. This gives the protein CATSDDGYEQYF.

The chain couples TRBV20-1 to TRBJ2-7; 12 bases agree with TRBD1. The CDR3 has 16 amino acids. Germline CDR1 is DFQATT and CDR2 is SNEGSKA (reference sequence). Trimming took 5 bases from V and 4 from J; bases not matched to a gene: 12. CDR3 in amino acids: CSARPGTGGPYYEQYF. Written as DNA, the CDR3 is TGCAGTGCTCGTCCCGGGACAGGGGGCCCTTATTACGAGCAGTACTTC.

The chain uses TRBV24-1 and TRBJ2-1, with D possibly matching TRBD2 (6 bases). Trimming removed 0 bases at V and 0 bases at J, with 11 bases between. Germline V gene lookup returns CDR1 KGHDR and CDR2 SFDVKD. This CDR3 has 17 residues. The CDR3 coding sequence is TGTGCCACCAGTGATTTGGGGGGGTACAGCTCCTACAATGAGCAGTTCTTC. Its protein product is CATSDLGGYSSYNEQFF.

This sequence joins TRBV2 and TRBJ2-5; D may be TRBD1 or TRBD2 (5 bases each). From germline, CDR1 is SNHLY and CDR2 FYNNEI. The CDR3 has 14 residues. V lost 6 bases, J lost 0 bases, and 11 bases lay in between. This CDR3 is CASSGAEYQETQYF. CDR3 nucleotides: TGTGCCAGCAGCGGGGCTGAGTACCAAGAGACCCAGTACTTC.

This clonotype occurred a few times. The V call is TRBV23-1, the J call TRBJ1-5, with unresolved D. Being an ORF, TRBV23-1 has a function that is uncertain. The length of the CDR3 is 16 residues. Trimming pared 2 bases from V and 3 bases from J, leaving 14 bases between. The CDR3 spells CASSQKPVQLNQPQHF. CDR3 sequence (DNA): TGCGCCAGCAGTCAAAAGCCGGTCCAACTCAATCAGCCCCAGCATTTT.

The genes are TRBV11-2 and TRBJ1-1; no clear D. V lost 0 bases to trimming and J lost 5 bases, with 7 bases between them. CDR3 length: 13 amino acids. Per the germline V gene, CDR1 is SGHAT and CDR2 is FQNNGV. CDR3 sequence: CASSLDRKTEAFF. In DNA form, the CDR3 reads TGTGCCAGCAGCTTAGATCGTAAGACTGAAGCTTTCTTT.

The chain recombines TRBV21-1 with TRBJ2-1; TRBD2 is the table's D call, not checked against the DNA. TRBV21-1 is annotated as a pseudogene. The CDR3 loop spans 19 amino acids. The CDR3 protein is CASIPRRTSGSVGYNEQFF. CDR3 bases: TGTGCCAGCATACCCCGCAGGACTAGCGGGAGTGTAGGCTACAATGAGCAGTTCTTC.

The rearrangement uses TRBV19 and TRBJ1-4, with 7 bases identical to TRBD1. J gave up 4 bases and V 4 bases, and 3 bases lay outside the gene matches. In germline, CDR1 is LNHDA, CDR2 SQIVND (reference sequence). The CDR3 spans 14 residues. CDR3 amino acids: CASSKRQGNEKLFF. The CDR3 coding sequence is TGTGCCAGTAGTAAACGACAGGGTAATGAAAAACTGTTTTTT.

This clonotype is labeled medium-sized (0.01 to 0.1%). The rearrangement joins TRBV20-1 to TRBJ2-5; a weak D match, TRBD2 (6 bases). Germline CDR1 is DFQATT and CDR2 is SNEGSKA (reference sequence). The CDR3 consists of 14 residues. V lost 3 bases and J 4 bases, leaving 15 bases between the germline ends. CDR3: CSARASEFRETQYF. CDR3 bases: TGCAGTGCTAGGGCTAGCGAGTTTCGAGAGACCCAGTACTTC.

The chain couples TRBV5-4 to TRBJ2-7, with D perhaps TRBD1 (6 bases). CDR3 size: 13 residues. From germline, CDR1 is SGHNT and CDR2 YYREEE (reference sequence). Trimming removed 1 base at V and 7 bases at J, with 12 bases between. This CDR3 reads CASSLPQRGEQYF. The DNA for the CDR3 is TGTGCCAGCAGCTTGCCCCAGAGGGGGGAGCAGTACTTC.

The rearrangement uses TRBV6-2 or TRBV6-3 and TRBJ2-3; 11 bases fit TRBD2. From germline, CDR1 is MNHEY and CDR2 SVGEGT. The CDR3 totals 15 residues. With 4 bases clipped from V and 0 bases from J, the junction kept 0 bases outside the gene matches. The CDR3 protein is CASSWTSGSTDTQYF. In DNA form, the CDR3 reads TGTGCCAGCAGTTGGACTAGCGGGAGCACAGATACGCAGTATTTT.

The rearrangement joins TRBV7-2 to TRBJ1-5, with 7 bases identical to TRBD1. CDR3 size: 14 residues. CDR1 SGHTA and CDR2 FQGNSA come from the germline V gene. The V segment lost 7 bases and the J segment 4 bases; nucleotides outside the gene matches: 7. CDR3 region: CASTTTGLNQPQHF. The CDR3 bases are TGTGCCAGCACCACGACAGGGTTGAATCAGCCCCAGCATTTT.

This clonotype was detected a few times. The chain employs TRBV6-5 and TRBJ2-4, with D tentatively TRBD1 (6 bases). Per the germline V gene, CDR1 is MNHEY and CDR2 is SVGAGI. Trimming took off 0 bases at V and 2 bases at J, with 8 bases between the two ends. This CDR3 has 15 residues. The CDR3 DNA follows: TGTGCCAGCAGTTACTCAGGGGGAACCAAAAACATTCAGTACTTC. Translation gives CASSYSGGTKNIQYF.

This chain uses TRBV20-1 with TRBJ2-3; 16 bases fit TRBD2. CDR1 is DFQATT, CDR2 SNEGSKA, per germline (reference sequence). The V segment lost 0 bases and the J segment 3 bases; nucleotides outside the gene matches: 18. The CDR3 consists of 22 residues. As DNA, the CDR3 is TGCAGTGCTAGAGAGCCCCCAAGGGTCGGGACTAGCGGGAGGGTGATGACAGATACGCAGTATTTT. Translation: CSAREPPRVGTSGRVMTDTQYF.

In its sample, this clonotype was seen a few times. The chain links TRBV20-1 to TRBJ2-3; D not resolved. V gave up 3 bases and J gave up 2 bases, with 6 bases separating them. The CDR3 covers 12 residues. CDR1 is DFQATT and CDR2 is SNEGSKA in the germline V gene (reference sequence). The CDR3 here is CSASENTDTQYF. In DNA form, the CDR3 reads TGCAGTGCTAGTGAGAACACAGATACGCAGTATTTT.

The chain links TRBV6-5 to TRBJ2-1, with 8 bases identical to TRBD2. Per germline, CDR1 MNHEY and CDR2 SVGAGI. The CDR3 contains 15 residues. After removal of 1 base from V and 1 base from J, the junction contained 0 bases not matched to a gene. This chain's CDR3 is CASSYLAGSYNEQFF. CDR3 nucleotide sequence: TGTGCCAGCAGTTACTTAGCGGGGTCCTACAATGAGCAGTTCTTC.

Written as DNA, the CDR3 is TGTGCCAGCAGTAGGGAGGGACTAGTTACAGATACGCAGTATTTT. Amino acid sequence: CASSREGLVTDTQYF. The chain uses TRBV6-1 and TRBJ2-3; 8 bases agree with TRBD2. The CDR3 runs to 15 residues. The V gene end was trimmed by 5 bases and the J gene end by 3 bases; junction bases not matched to a gene: 7. CDR1 is MNHNS, CDR2 SASEGT, per germline.